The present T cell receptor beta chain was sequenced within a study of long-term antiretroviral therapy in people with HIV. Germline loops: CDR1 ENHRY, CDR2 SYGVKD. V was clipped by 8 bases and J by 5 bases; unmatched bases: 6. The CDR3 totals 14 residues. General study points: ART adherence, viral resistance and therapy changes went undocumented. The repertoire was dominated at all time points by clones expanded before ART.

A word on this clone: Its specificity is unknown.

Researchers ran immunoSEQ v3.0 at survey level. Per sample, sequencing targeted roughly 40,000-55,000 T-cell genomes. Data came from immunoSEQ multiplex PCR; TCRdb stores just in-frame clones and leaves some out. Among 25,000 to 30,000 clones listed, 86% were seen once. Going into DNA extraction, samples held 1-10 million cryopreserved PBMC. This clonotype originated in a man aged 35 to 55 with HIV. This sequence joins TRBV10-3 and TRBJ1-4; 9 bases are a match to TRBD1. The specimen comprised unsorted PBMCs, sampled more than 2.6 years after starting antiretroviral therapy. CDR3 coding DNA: TGTGCCATCGGCCAGACAGGGGGAAATGAAAAACTGTTTTTT. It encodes CAIGQTGGNEKLFF.